This T cell receptor beta chain was identified in a study of blood T cell repertoires in COVID-19. Background on the study: Whether acute or convalescent, the COVID-19 samples came from the United States, Italy and Spain.

Trimming removed 2 bases from V and 7 bases from J; junction bases left unmatched: 6. Germline assignment: CDR1 ENHRY and CDR2 SYGVKD. The CDR3 contains 14 residues. Measured with immunoSEQ multiplex PCR; TCRdb has only the in-frame clones, and not every one. The data show roughly 160,000 clones, with about 83% seen just once and approximately 2% held by the top ten. Material: peripheral blood. V and J are TRBV10-3 and TRBJ1-2; 8 positions agree with TRBD1. The TCR originated in a woman of 80 years or more with acute or convalescent COVID-19. CDR3 loop: CAISEQGASSGYTF. The CDR3 nucleotides are TGTGCCATCAGTGAGCAGGGGGCGTCTTCTGGCTACACCTTC.